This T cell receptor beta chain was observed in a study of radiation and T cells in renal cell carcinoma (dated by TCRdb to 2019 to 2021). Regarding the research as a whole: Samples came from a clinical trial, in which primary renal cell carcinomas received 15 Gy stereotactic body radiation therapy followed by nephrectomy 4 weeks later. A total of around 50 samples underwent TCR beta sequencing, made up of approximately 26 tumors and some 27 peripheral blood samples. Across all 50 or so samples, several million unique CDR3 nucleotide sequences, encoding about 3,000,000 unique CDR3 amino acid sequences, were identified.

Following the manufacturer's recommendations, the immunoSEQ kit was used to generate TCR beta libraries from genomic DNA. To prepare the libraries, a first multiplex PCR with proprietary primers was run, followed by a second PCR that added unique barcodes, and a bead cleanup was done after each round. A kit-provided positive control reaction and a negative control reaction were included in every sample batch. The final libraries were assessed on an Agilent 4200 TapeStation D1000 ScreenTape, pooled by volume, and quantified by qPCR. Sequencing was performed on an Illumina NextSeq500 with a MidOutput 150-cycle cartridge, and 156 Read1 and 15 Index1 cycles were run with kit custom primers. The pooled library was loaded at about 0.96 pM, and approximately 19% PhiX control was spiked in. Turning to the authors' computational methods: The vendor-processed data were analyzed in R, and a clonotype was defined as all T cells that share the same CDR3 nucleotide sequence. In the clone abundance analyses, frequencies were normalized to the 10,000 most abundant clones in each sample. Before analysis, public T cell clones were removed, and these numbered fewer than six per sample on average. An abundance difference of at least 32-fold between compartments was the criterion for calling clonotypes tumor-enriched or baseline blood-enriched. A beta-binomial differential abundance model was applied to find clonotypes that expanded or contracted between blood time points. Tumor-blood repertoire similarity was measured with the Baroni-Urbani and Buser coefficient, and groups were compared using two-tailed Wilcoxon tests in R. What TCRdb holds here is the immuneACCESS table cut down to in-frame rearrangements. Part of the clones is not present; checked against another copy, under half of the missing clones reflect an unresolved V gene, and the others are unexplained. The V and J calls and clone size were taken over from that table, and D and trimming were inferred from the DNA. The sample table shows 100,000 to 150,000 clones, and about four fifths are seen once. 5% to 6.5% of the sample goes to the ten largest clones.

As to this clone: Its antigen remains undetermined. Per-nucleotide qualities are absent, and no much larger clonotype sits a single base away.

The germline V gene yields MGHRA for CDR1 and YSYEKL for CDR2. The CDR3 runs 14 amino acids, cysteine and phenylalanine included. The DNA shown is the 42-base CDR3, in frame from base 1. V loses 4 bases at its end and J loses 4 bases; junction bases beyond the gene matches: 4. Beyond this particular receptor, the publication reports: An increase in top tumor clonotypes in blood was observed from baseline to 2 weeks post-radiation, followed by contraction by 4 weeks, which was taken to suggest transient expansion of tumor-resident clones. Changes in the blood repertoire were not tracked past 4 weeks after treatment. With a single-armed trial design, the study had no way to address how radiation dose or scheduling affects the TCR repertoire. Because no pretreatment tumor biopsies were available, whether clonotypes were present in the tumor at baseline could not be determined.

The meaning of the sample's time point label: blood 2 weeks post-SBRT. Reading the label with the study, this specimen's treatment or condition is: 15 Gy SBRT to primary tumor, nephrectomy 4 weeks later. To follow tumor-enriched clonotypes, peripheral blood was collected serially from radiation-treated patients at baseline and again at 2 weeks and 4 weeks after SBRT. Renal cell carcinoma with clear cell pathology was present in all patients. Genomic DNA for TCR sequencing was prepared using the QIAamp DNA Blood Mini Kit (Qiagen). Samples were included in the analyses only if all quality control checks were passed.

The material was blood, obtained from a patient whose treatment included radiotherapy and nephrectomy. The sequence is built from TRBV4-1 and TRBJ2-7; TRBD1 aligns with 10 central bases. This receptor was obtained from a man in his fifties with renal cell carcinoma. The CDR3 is CASSPGQGFYEQYF. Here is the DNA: TGCGCCAGCAGCCCGGGACAGGGGTTTTACGAGCAGTACTTC.